What follows describes a single T cell receptor beta chain. The target antigen is unknown. The V gene lost 2 bases and the J gene lost 5 bases, with 6 bases spanning the gap. The CDR3 is 12 amino acids. Germline lookup yields CDR1 LGHDT and CDR2 YNNKEL (reference sequence). This sample stems from a study of blood T cells in healthy people across ages. Study-level results: More naive CD4+ cells and higher diversity marked long-lived donors relative to aged donors.

A J-beta primer mix and a sample-barcoded 5' primer were used in a second PCR of about 7 to 12 cycles. Via MiXCR, TCRdb re-called the 5' RACE reads, giving one row per CDR3 protein. The sample has hundreds of thousands of distinct CDR3 sequences; roughly three fifths are singletons. The origin of this receptor is a man aged 40-49 years in good health. The genes are TRBV3-1 and TRBJ2-5, with D uncertain. The sample was blood. CDR3 protein: CASSQRWETQYF. The CDR3 DNA reads TGTGCCAGCAGCCAAAGGTGGGAGACCCAGTACTTC.